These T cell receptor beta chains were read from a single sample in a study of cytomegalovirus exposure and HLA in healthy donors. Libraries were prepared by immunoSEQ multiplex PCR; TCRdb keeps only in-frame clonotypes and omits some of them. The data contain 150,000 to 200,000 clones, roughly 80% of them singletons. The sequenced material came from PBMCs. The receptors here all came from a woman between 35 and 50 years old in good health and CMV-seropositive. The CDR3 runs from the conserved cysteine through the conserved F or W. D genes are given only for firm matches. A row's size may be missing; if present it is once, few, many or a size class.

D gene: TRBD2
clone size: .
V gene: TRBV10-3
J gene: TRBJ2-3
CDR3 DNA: TGTGCCATGGGGACTAGCGATAGCACAGATACGCAGTATTTT
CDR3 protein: CAMGTSDSTDTQYF

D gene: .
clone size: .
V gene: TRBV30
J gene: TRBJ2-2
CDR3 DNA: TGTGCCTGCAGAAGGGGGAGAGCGAACACCGGGGAGCTGTTTTTT
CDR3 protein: CACRRGRANTGELFF

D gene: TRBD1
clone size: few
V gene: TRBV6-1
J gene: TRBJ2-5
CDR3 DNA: TGTGCCAGCATCCTAGACAGGGAAGAGACCCAGTACTTC
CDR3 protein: CASILDREETQYF

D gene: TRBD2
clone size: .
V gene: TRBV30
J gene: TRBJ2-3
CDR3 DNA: TGTGCCTGGAGTACTAATAGCGGGCCCGATACGCAGTATTTT
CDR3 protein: CAWSTNSGPDTQYF

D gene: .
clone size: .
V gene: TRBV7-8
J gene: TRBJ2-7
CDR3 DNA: TGTGCCAGCAGCTTAGAACCCCTGCGGGACTACGAGCAGTACTTC
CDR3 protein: CASSLEPLRDYEQYF

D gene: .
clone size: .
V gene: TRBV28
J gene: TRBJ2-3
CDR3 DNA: TGTGCCAGCAGCCTCAGCGGAGATACGCAGTATTTT
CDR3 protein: CASSLSGDTQYF

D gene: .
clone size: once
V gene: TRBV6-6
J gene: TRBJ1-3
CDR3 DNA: TGTGCCAGCCTCTCGGACACCATATATTTT
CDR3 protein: CASLSDTIYF

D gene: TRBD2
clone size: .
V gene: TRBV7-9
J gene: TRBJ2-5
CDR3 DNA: TGTGCCAGCAGCTCTATGGGGGGGGTCCCGGAACCGATTCGGAAGACCCAGTACTTC
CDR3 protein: CASSSMGGVPEPIRKTQYF

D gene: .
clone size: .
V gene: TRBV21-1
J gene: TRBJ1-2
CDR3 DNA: TGTGCCAGCAGCAAGAAGGGACAGACTAACTATGGCTACACCTTC
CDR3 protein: CASSKKGQTNYGYTF

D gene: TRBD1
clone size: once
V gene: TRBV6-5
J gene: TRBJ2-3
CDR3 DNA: TGTGCCAGCAGTACTCCGGGACAGAGCACAGATACGCAGTATTTT
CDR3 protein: CASSTPGQSTDTQYF

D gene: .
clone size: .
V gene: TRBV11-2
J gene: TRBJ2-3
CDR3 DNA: TGTGCCAGCAGCTTAGGCGGTTATACGCAGTATTTT
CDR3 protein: CASSLGGYTQYF

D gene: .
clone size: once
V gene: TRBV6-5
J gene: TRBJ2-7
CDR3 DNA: TGTGCCAGCAGTTCGGGCTCCTACGAGCAGTACTTC
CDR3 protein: CASSSGSYEQYF

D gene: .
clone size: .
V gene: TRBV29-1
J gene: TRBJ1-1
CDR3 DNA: TGCAGCGTTGAAAAAGGAGCCAAAGCTTTCTTT
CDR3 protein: CSVEKGAKAFF

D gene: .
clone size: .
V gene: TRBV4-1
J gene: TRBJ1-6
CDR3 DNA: TGCGCCAGCAGCCAAGGCGAGCGGAATTCACCCCTCCACTTT
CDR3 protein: CASSQGERNSPLHF

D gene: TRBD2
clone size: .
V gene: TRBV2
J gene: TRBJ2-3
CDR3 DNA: TGTGCCAGCAGCGGGAGGGGCACAGATACGCAGTATTTT
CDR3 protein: CASSGRGTDTQYF

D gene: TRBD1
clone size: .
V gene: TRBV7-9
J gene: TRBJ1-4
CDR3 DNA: TGTGCCAGCAGCTTGGGACAGGGTGGGTGGCTGGCTAATGAAAAACTGTTTTTT
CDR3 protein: CASSLGQGGWLANEKLFF

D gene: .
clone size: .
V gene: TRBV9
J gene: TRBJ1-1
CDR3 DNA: TGTGCCAGCAGCGCCAGGACTGCGAACACTGAAGCTTTCTTT
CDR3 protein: CASSARTANTEAFF

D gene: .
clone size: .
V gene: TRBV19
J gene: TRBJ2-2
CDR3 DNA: TGTGCCAGTAGTACCCCGCGGGCCACCGGGGAGCTGTTTTTT
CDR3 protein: CASSTPRATGELFF

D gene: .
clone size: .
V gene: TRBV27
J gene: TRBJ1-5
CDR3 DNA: TGTGCCAGCAGTTTATGGTCGACCCCTCAATCGGGTCAGCCCCAGCATTTT
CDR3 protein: CASSLWSTPQSGQPQHF

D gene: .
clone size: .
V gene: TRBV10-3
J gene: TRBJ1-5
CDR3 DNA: TGTGCCATCAGTGAGTCCGACAGGTTGAGCAATCAGCCCCAGCATTTT
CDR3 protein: CAISESDRLSNQPQHF

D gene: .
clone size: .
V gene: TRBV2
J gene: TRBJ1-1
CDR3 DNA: TGTGCCAGCGGCAGGGAAGGGGAGAACACTGAAGCTTTCTTT
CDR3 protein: CASGREGENTEAFF

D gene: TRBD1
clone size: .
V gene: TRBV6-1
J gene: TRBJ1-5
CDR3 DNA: TGTGCCAGCAGTGGCCGATTACAGGGGTTATCATCATTGCCCCAGCATTTT
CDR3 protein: CASSGRLQGLSSLPQHF

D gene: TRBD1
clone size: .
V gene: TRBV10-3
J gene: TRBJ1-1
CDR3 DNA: TGTGCCATCACCCAGGGGGCGCGAACTGAAGCTTTCTTT
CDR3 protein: CAITQGARTEAFF

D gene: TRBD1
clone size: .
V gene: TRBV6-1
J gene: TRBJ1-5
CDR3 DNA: TGTGCCAGCAGTGAAGGGACAGGGCTGAATCAGCCCCAGCATTTT
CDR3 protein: CASSEGTGLNQPQHF

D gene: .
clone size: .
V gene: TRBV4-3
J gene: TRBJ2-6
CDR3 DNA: TGCGCCAGCAGCCCCCGGCGGGGTACTGGGGCCAACGTCCTGACTTTC
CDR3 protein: CASSPRRGTGANVLTF

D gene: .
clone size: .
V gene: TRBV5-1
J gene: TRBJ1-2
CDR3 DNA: TGCGCCAGCGCGGGGTATTATGGCTACACCTTC
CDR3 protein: CASAGYYGYTF

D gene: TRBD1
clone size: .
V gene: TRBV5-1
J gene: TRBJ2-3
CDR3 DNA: TGCGCCAGCAGCATTACCGGGACAGCTTTCACAGATACGCAGTATTTT
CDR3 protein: CASSITGTAFTDTQYF

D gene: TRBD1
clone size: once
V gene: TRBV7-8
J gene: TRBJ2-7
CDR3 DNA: TGTGCCAGCAGCTCTAATCGTCCGGGACAGGGGCCCTACGAGCAGTACTTC
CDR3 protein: CASSSNRPGQGPYEQYF

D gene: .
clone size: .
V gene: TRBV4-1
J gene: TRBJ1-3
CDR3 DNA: TGCGCCAGCAGCCCCGGTCGGGGTTGGAGCTCTGGAAACACCATATATTTT
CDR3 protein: CASSPGRGWSSGNTIYF

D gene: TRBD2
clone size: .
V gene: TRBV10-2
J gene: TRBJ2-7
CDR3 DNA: TGCGCCAGCAGTGAGCCCACTCTAGCGGCCTACGAGCAGTACTTC
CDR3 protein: CASSEPTLAAYEQYF

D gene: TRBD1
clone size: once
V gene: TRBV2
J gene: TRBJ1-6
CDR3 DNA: TGTGCCAGCAGGGCGCGGACAGGTCATAATTCACCCCTCCACTTT
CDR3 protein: CASRARTGHNSPLHF

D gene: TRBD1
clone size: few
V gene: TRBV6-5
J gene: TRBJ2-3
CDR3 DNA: TGTGCCAGCAGTTACTCCTGGACAGGGGCCACAGATACGCAGTATTTT
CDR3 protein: CASSYSWTGATDTQYF

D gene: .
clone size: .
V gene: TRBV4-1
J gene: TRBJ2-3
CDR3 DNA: TGCGCCAGCAGCCAAGATCTTCGGGGATGGGGTGATACGCAGTATTTT
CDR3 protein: CASSQDLRGWGDTQYF

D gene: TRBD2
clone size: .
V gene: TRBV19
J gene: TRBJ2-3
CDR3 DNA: TGTGCCAGTAGTCTCCCCACTAGCGGGAGGGATACGCAGTATTTT
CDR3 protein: CASSLPTSGRDTQYF

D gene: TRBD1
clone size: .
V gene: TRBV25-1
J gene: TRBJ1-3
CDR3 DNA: TGTGCCAGCAGTGGGGACAGGGGGCTGAACACCATATATTTT
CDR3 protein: CASSGDRGLNTIYF

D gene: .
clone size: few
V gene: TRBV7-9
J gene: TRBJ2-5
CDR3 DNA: TGTTCCAGCAGCTTTGGGGGCGTTGGGACCCAGTACTTC
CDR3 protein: CSSSFGGVGTQYF